The entry below describes one TCR beta chain. The sample holds one count of this clone. It has no known antigen specificity. Germline and junction disagree at one end, which may indicate a read error. Preparation of the library involved the immunoSEQ multiplex PCR assay. A mixture of 60 forward primers for TCR Vbeta segments and 13 reverse primers for TCR Jbeta segments was used in the multiplex PCR. A multiplex PCR assay on genomic DNA amplified the CDR3 region of rearranged TCR beta genes. The amplified TCR beta libraries were sequenced on the Illumina HiSeq System as 87-base-pair reads. For the original study's pipeline: Across the 600 to 700 repertoires, a later analysis counted 75 million to 90 million unique TCR beta chains, about 10 million of which were shared by at least two donors. A nearest-neighbor algorithm error-corrected the raw reads and collapsed the reads into unique sequences, merging closely related sequences to remove PCR and sequencing errors. CDR3 sequences were aligned to IMGT reference sequences to assign V, D and J gene segments. Each retained sequence needed at least a six-nucleotide match to both a V gene segment and a J gene segment. A rearrangement was called productive if the CDR3 had no stop codons and remained in frame with V and J, and every other rearrangement was called non-productive. Following IMGT convention, CDR3 was defined as the stretch from the second conserved V-encoded cysteine up to the conserved J-encoded phenylalanine. The earlier analysis of 500 to 650 of the donors excluded any sequence lacking an unambiguous match to a single V gene segment. In an earlier analysis of 500 to 750 of the donors, V segments were called functional above 56.7% productive rearrangements and were called segregating when the between-donor standard deviation exceeded 5%. To diagnose cytomegalovirus status from the catalog of TCR beta chain sequences, a statistical classification framework was built. V and J gene assignment, in a later analysis, came from comparing TCR nucleotide sequences with IMGT/GENE-DB human TR gene sequences. In a later analysis, CDR3 sequences and most-parsimonious VDJ recombination scenarios were assigned using the TCRdist pipeline. In a later analysis, each TCR beta chain was defined by its CDR3 amino acid sequence together with its V-gene family, and reads lacking a unique V-gene family were excluded. As a way to deal with suspected cross-contamination and a sequencing artifact, a later analysis dropped nearly 600 nucleotide sequences that were highly shared and had low generation probability. A later analysis calculated a clonal expansion index for each public chain from normalized within-repertoire ranks of inferred template counts. A later analysis computed generation probabilities with a VDJ recombination model fitted to out-of-frame rearrangements, and checked the results against IGoR. In a later analysis, TCR-TCR, TCR-HLA and TCR-CMV co-occurrence was scored with hypergeometric tests, and a repertoire-size bias correction was applied to TCR pairs. To estimate false discovery rates, a later analysis permuted the HLA or CMV assignments 20 times. A later analysis grouped co-occurring TCRs with DBSCAN, adding TCRdist sequence similarity when clustering within HLA-allele-positive subsets. Repertoires with fewer than 30,000 or more than 120,000 public chains were left out of co-occurrence clustering, as were about five repertoires with anomalous nucleotide sharing. TCRdb carries this immuneACCESS record with in-frame sequences only. Its versions omit some clonotypes, under half of them owing to an unresolved V gene in the studies checked, with the rest unexplained. V and J calls and clone size are those listed in that table; D and trimming were worked out from the DNA. In this sample the table shows roughly 200,000 clones, 87% of which occur a single time. Of the sample, 1% to 1.5% is held by the ten largest clones.

The data stem from a study of cytomegalovirus exposure and HLA in healthy donors (dated by TCRdb to the late 2010s). For the wider study: In an earlier analysis of 587 of the donors, 276 Gb of sequence data and 117 million unique TCR beta sequences from 180 million or so T cells were reported. Class I and class II HLA loci were covered by the typing at four-digit resolution. Several DR-DQ haplotypes were treated as single units for association and clustering because of strong linkage in the cohort. A later analysis re-examined previously published TCR beta repertoires from about 700 donors and added high-resolution HLA genotyping to investigate patterns of TCR occurrence. The study profiled the T cell repertoires of under 850 subjects by immunosequencing and related them to cytomegalovirus serostatus. All discovery cohort repertoires had been generated using a single sequencing platform. The genetic ancestry cluster associated with self-reported Caucasian donors included about 84% of the 398 genotyped donors. On average, approximately 250,000 unique TCR beta nucleotide sequences were sequenced per donor among some 430 genotyped donors of the cohort, with roughly 18% of those sequences being non-productive. The number of typed donors differed by locus: about 620-630 for A, B, C, DRB1 and DQB1; 500 to 550 for DQA1; 606 for DPA1; and roughly 470 for DPB1. Rather than drawing on any new phenotypic data, the later analysis identified candidate immune exposures from TCR beta sequences and the way those sequences occurred across donors. The study combined high-throughput TCR immunosequencing, statistical association of individual TCRs with disease status, and machine learning to predict cytomegalovirus infection status. A later genetic analysis used genome-wide SNP genotypes for about three fifths of the roughly 700 donors, treating that subset as a discovery cohort. An earlier analysis of about 620 of the donors applied high-throughput TCR beta sequencing to assess whether each TCR beta V gene segment acted as functional or pseudogenic. Donor age, sex, ethnicity and CMV serostatus were collected together with the repertoire data. Along with the approximately 700-subject first cohort, a separate validation cohort of over a hundred different subjects was used. The study aimed to test whether signatures of past pathogen exposure could be identified by cataloging public T cell receptors. An early release that covered fewer than 750 HLA-typed donors contained around 300 gigabases of sequencing data and 80 million or so unique TCR sequences.

The cohort consisted of some 730 healthy bone marrow donors. At the time of sampling, every cohort member was nominally healthy, though immune exposures that went unrecorded were likely present. The donor tested CMV seronegative and was one of the 352 seronegative cohort members. A peripheral blood sample was collected from each donor, and TCR beta sequencing was performed on peripheral blood mononuclear cells. The Qiagen DNeasy Blood Extraction Kit was used to extract genomic DNA from the blood cell samples. The study at large found these results: A further reported finding was that TCR beta sequences accurately predicted the HLA-A and HLA-B alleles for most subjects in the first cohort. In an earlier analysis of around 600 of the donors, most TCR beta V segments were observed in productive rearrangements about 87% or about 30% of the time, broadly matching IMGT annotations. In a later analysis, most CMV-associated TCR beta chains were found to appear HLA-restricted, with HLA associations seemingly driven largely by CMV exposure. According to a later analysis, TCR association rates differed among HLA loci, with DRB1 alleles showing the most associated TCRs and HLA-C alleles showing the fewest. Because HLA typing was unavailable for some donors at each locus, only the typed subset was used in association tests. The earlier analysis of about 600 of the donors excluded some 15 rarely observed V segments, including chromosome 9 orphons, because counts were too low. A total of 150 or so TCR beta chains were listed by the study as associated with cytomegalovirus. A group of highly shared sequence variants was considered likely to be a technical artifact of the sequencing pipeline. The authors suggested that the approach could potentially be generalized to other disease states and immunological phenotypes. Cytomegalovirus status was reported to be diagnosed by the classifier with high specificity and sensitivity in both the original and validation cohorts. CMV serostatus was the only immune exposure information available for the cohort. Correlated functional status among segregating V segments might be attributable to linkage disequilibrium, but an unknown experimental factor could not be ruled out. The 87-base-pair reads could not distinguish some IMGT-functional V segments, including TRBV6-2 and TRBV6-3, so those segments were excluded. Strong co-occurrence of HLA alleles, especially DR and DQ, made assigning TCR associations to individual alleles difficult. V-gene and J-gene trimming of TCR beta chains was associated with a missense DCLRE1C variant in a later genetic analysis, and the association was replicated in an independent cohort. In this cohort, only TCR beta chains were sequenced, and detectable features were limited by the absence of alpha or paired-chain data. In a later genetic analysis, fewer N-insertions in productive TCRs were reported among donors in an Asian-associated ancestry cluster than the roughly 670-donor mean. A later analysis reported that several top co-occurrence clusters appeared linked to parvovirus B19, influenza, CMV and Epstein-Barr virus. A few of the identified cytomegalovirus-associated TCR beta chains were confirmed in vitro to be specific for cytomegalovirus antigens. Most TCR sequences were observed very rarely across donors, whereas some public TCRs were present in many individuals. Compared with equally common non-associated chains, HLA-associated TCR beta chains in a later analysis were more clonally expanded and had lower generation probabilities. Presence/absence analyses assumed roughly uniform sequencing depth across donors, an assumption that may not hold. At a false discovery rate of 0.05, a later analysis linked some 17,000 TCR beta sequences to specific HLA alleles.

CDR1 is given as SEHNR and CDR2 as FQNEAQ, both from the germline V gene (reference sequence). The CDR3 runs 15 amino acids, cysteine and phenylalanine included. Only the CDR3 region is kept as DNA, spanning 45 bases read in frame from base 1. The sample was PBMCs. In this chain, TRBV7-9 is recombined with TRBJ1-1, with the D gene too uncertain to name. The clonotype was recovered from a man aged 25-45 years in good health and CMV-seronegative. The CDR3 protein sequence reads: CSSSLDPIPGSKAFF. The DNA sequence reads TGTTCCAGCAGCTTAGACCCAATTCCCGGGTCCAAAGCTTTCTTT.